This T cell receptor beta chain appears in the sequencing data of a study of blood T cell repertoires in COVID-19 (dated by TCRdb to 2018 to 2020). For context, the study as a whole: Collaborator samples came from the United States, Italy and Spain and covered acute and convalescent phases of COVID-19. The material from the prospective study consisted of cDNA or gDNA derived from T cells, B-cell-depleted T cells, or PBMCs. The dataset comprised deeply sampled blood TCRbeta repertoires from subjects exposed to, actively infected with, or recovered from COVID-19. A freely available public database, intended as a resource for researchers studying the immune response to SARS-CoV-2, is where the repertoires were released. Samples were obtained from the ongoing ImmuneRACE study (first 160 participants) and from about 1,300 subjects provided by 6 global collaborators. The sample metadata nearly always contained a de-identified subject ID, COVID-19 status, age in years and sex. Where available, HLA class I and class II types were obtained from metadata supplied by the sample provider rather than from assay-based typing.

In regard to this clone: The specificity of this receptor is unknown. Base qualities are not provided; no much larger clone lies one nucleotide away.

TCRbeta CDR3 regions were amplified from genomic DNA by means of the immunoSEQ Assay, a bias-controlled multiplex PCR. The authors processed their data as follows. The number of nucleated cells in each sample was estimated by amplification of reference gene primers within the assay. Sequence reads were collapsed and filtered to measure the absolute abundance of every unique TCRbeta CDR3 rearrangement. For each sample, productive Simpson clonality was calculated as the square root of Simpson's diversity index across productive rearrangements. In its TCRdb copy, this immuneACCESS table keeps in-frame sequences only and misses some clones. Where compared with another copy, unresolved V genes explain less than half of these, and the others have no known cause. Clonal size and the V and J genes are those of that table, whereas D and trimming came from the DNA. The sample includes some 700,000 clones, with about 90% observed a single time. Roughly 0.25% of the sample is held by the ten biggest clonotypes.

From cysteine to phenylalanine, the CDR3 is 16 amino acids long. Of the read, only the CDR3 DNA is kept; its 48 bases are in frame from base 1. CDR1 SGHAT and CDR2 FQNNGV are derived from the germline V gene. Between the V and J ends, shortened by 2 bases and 1 base respectively, the junction contains 15 bases. The research as a whole found: The quantity of clinical and demographic metadata differed by source and by participant and was supplied without curation.

Collaborating institutions collected whole blood in K2EDTA tubes following their own protocols. For TCRbeta analysis, collaborators shipped samples as frozen whole blood, isolated PBMCs, or DNA extracted from either of those sample types. Source material: peripheral blood. The rearranged segments are TRBV11-2 and TRBJ2-7; the D gene cannot be named for sure. The clonotype comes from a woman between 18 and 29 years old with acute or convalescent COVID-19. The CDR3 reads CASSLSTPQISYEQYF. The DNA sequence is given as TGTGCCAGCAGCTTAAGTACACCTCAGATTTCCTACGAGCAGTACTTC.